What follows is one T cell receptor beta chain and its context. Its antigen is as yet unknown. The source of the sample is a study of cytomegalovirus exposure and HLA in healthy donors. The PCR employed 60 Vbeta primers together with 13 Jbeta primers. TCRdb keeps only in-frame clones here, not all; method: immunoSEQ multiplex PCR. The sample has just over 150,000 clones, 60% to 80% seen once. Healthy bone marrow donors formed the donor group. Whole-study findings and limits: According to a later analysis, donors in an Asian-associated ancestry cluster reportedly had fewer N-insertions than the roughly 720-donor mean. As a later analysis revealed, most CMV-associated TCR beta chains appeared HLA-restricted.

Sample: PBMCs. The clonotype comes from a woman between 50 and 59 years old in good health and CMV-seropositive.

CDR3 sequence reads: CASSPYTGDGSYEQYF. The CDR3 nucleotides read TGTGCCAGCAGTCCGTATACAGGGGATGGGTCCTACGAGCAGTACTTC. The V call is TRBV28, the J call TRBJ2-7; 7 bases map to TRBD1. Trimming at V came to 5 bases and at J to 1 base, leaving 11 bases not matched to a gene. There are 16 residues in the CDR3. Germline CDR1 MDHEN, CDR2 SYDVKM. Drawing the rest from reference TRBV28 and TRBJ2-7, the complete variable domain is DVKVTQSSRYLVKRTGEKVFLECVQDMDHENMFWYRQDPGLGLRLIYFSYDVKMKEKGDIPEGYSVSREKKERFSLILESASTNQTSMYLCASSPYTGDGSYEQYFGPGTRLTVT.